The 16 T cell receptor beta chains below were found in one sample sequenced in a study of early stage breast cancer tumors. Clones were sequenced by immunoSEQ multiplex PCR, and TCRdb holds only the in-frame ones, with some missing. This sample yields roughly 53,000 clones, of which about 89% are seen a single time; around 5% belongs to the top ten. The sequencing sample was made of blood. These receptor sequences come from a person aged 70 to 85 with breast cancer.

The gene calls are TRBV29-1 and TRBJ2-7, with 8 bases aligning to TRBD1. This CDR3 has 18 amino acids. Germline V gene sequence: CDR1 SQVTM, CDR2 ANQGSEA. J was trimmed by 6 bases and V by 0 bases; bases with no gene match: 19. CDR3 region: CSVEDPAMWDRLRCEQYF. CDR3 sequence (DNA): TGCAGCGTTGAAGACCCGGCCATGTGGGACAGGCTCCGTTGCGAGCAGTACTTC.

The V call is TRBV6-1, the J call TRBJ2-3; TRBD2 aligns across 8 bases. This CDR3 has 15 residues. V lost 5 bases to trimming and J lost 2 bases; unmatched junction nucleotides: 6. Germline V CDR1 and CDR2: MNHNS, SASEGT. The CDR3 DNA is TGTGCCAGCAGTCGGACTAGCCTTTACACAGATACGCAGTATTTT. This sequence encodes CASSRTSLYTDTQYF.

V gene TRBV7-6 combines with J gene TRBJ2-1; D remains ambiguous. The germline gives CDR1 SGHVS, CDR2 FNYEAQ. This CDR3 has 14 residues. Trimming pared 0 bases from V and 1 base from J, leaving 4 bases between. Here the CDR3 reads CASSLAYSYNEQFF. CDR3 sequence (DNA): TGTGCCAGCAGCTTAGCCTATTCCTACAATGAGCAGTTCTTC.

This rearrangement joins TRBV27 to TRBJ2-7; 8 nucleotides align to TRBD2. CDR3 length: 17 residues. The junction had 9 bases not matched to a gene; V was cut back by 0 bases and J by 2 bases. Looked up from germline, CDR1 is MNHEY and CDR2 is SMNVEV (reference sequence). CDR3 nucleotide sequence: TGTGCCAGCAGTTTATCCATCTTGACTAGCGCTACCTACGAGCAGTACTTC. Protein: CASSLSILTSATYEQYF.

This sequence joins TRBV5-8 and TRBJ1-2; weak D call: TRBD1 (6 bases). In germline, CDR1 is SGHTS, CDR2 YDEGEE. The CDR3 runs 15 residues. The V and J ends lost 4 bases and 0 bases respectively, with 13 bases between them. CDR3 nucleotide sequence: TGTGCCAGCAGCGGGGGCAGAGCATCTAACTATGGCTACACCTTC. Protein product: CASSGGRASNYGYTF.

The chain recombines TRBV7-3 with TRBJ2-1, with TRBD2 matching 8 bases. Germline values: CDR1 SGHTA, CDR2 FQGTGA. The CDR3 consists of 16 residues. J gave up 2 bases and V 1 base, and 4 bases lay outside the gene matches. The CDR3 DNA follows: TGTGCCAGCAGCTTAAGTCGAGCGGGAGCCTACAATGAGCAGTTCTTC. Protein: CASSLSRAGAYNEQFF. Based on the CDR3 plus reference TRBV7-3 and TRBJ2-1, the full variable domain is GAGVSQTPSNKVTEKGKYVELRCDPISGHTALYWYRQSLGQGPEFLIYFQGTGAADDSGLPNDRFFAVRPEGSVSTLKIQRTERGDSAVYLCASSLSRAGAYNEQFFGPGTRLTVL.

The chain combines TRBV27 with TRBJ2-5; perhaps TRBD2 as D (6 bases). V was pared by 0 bases and J by 2 bases, with 10 bases between. Germline V lookup: CDR1 MNHEY, CDR2 SMNVEV (reference sequence). The CDR3 is 15 amino acids. The CDR3 reads CASSLSWGVQETQYF. DNA of the CDR3: TGTGCCAGCAGTTTATCTTGGGGGGTTCAAGAGACCCAGTACTTC.

This chain uses TRBV28 with TRBJ2-7; TRBD2 matches at 13 bases. The CDR3 spans 16 residues. Looked up from germline, CDR1 is MDHEN and CDR2 is SYDVKM. With V trimmed by 1 base and J by 2 bases, 2 bases remained unmatched. CDR3 sequence reads: CASSLSGTSGAYEQYF. The DNA of the CDR3 is TGTGCCAGCAGTTTATCCGGGACTAGCGGGGCCTACGAGCAGTACTTC. Looking up the rest from reference TRBV28 and TRBJ2-7 gives the full variable domain: DVKVTQSSRYLVKRTGEKVFLECVQDMDHENMFWYRQDPGLGLRLIYFSYDVKMKEKGDIPEGYSVSREKKERFSLILESASTNQTSMYLCASSLSGTSGAYEQYFGPGTRLTVT.

The CDR3 bases are TGTGCCAGCAGTCGAAGACTAGCGGGGGCCACTAGCACAGATACGCAGTATTTT. It is translated as CASSRRLAGATSTDTQYF. The chain links TRBV11-3 to TRBJ2-3; 12 nucleotides line up with TRBD2. Germline V gene lookup returns CDR1 SGHNT and CDR2 YENEEA. V dropped 6 bases and J dropped 0; count of bases not matched to a gene: 10. The CDR3 is 18 residues long.

This clone has only a few counts. The CDR3 protein is CASRSGGGSSPLHF. The DNA of the CDR3 is TGTGCCAGCAGGTCGGGAGGGGGAAGTTCACCCCTCCACTTT. This rearrangement joins TRBV6-5 to TRBJ1-6, with D maybe TRBD1 (6 bases). Trimming cost V 6 bases and J 9 bases, with 15 bases left between them. The germline V gene has CDR1 MNHEY and CDR2 SVGAGI. CDR3 length: 14 residues.

This chain links TRBV6-1 with TRBJ1-2, with TRBD1 matching 10 bases. After removal of 4 bases from V and 4 bases from J, the junction contained 9 bases not matched to a gene. This CDR3 has 16 amino acids. Germline assignment: CDR1 MNHNS and CDR2 SASEGT. CDR3 coding DNA: TGTGCCAGCAGTGGAAGCCCCGGGACAGGGGTCTATGGCTACACCTTC. This sequence encodes CASSGSPGTGVYGYTF.

The V gene is TRBV19, the J gene TRBJ2-2; D not certain. With 4 bases removed from V and 1 base from J, the gap between germline ends came to 10 bases. The CDR3 covers 15 residues. From germline, CDR1 is LNHDA and CDR2 SQIVND (reference sequence). Written as DNA, the CDR3 is TGTGCCAGTAGTACACAAAACGAGAACACCGGGGAGCTGTTTTTT. It encodes CASSTQNENTGELFF.

CDR3 sequence: CASRLHRSTNYGYTF. The CDR3 bases are TGTGCCAGCAGGCTTCACAGAAGTACTAACTATGGCTACACCTTC. The V call is TRBV6-4, the J call TRBJ1-2; D unclear. Trimming pared 6 bases from V and 0 bases from J, leaving 14 bases between. Germline CDR1 reads MRHNA; CDR2 reads SNTAGT. The CDR3 runs to 15 residues.

The chain is built from TRBV30 and TRBJ1-2, with D tentatively TRBD1 (6 bases). The CDR3 loop spans 11 amino acids. Germline V lookup: CDR1 GTSNPN, CDR2 SVGIG (reference sequence). Trimming left V 3 bases short and J 7 bases short, with 9 bases between. The CDR3 sequence: CAWSRGGGYTF. As DNA, the CDR3 is TGTGCCTGGAGCAGGGGCGGTGGCTACACCTTC.

The chain employs TRBV6-1 and TRBJ1-2, with 8 nucleotides matching TRBD1. The CDR3 sequence is 11 residues long. In germline, CDR1 is MNHNS, CDR2 SASEGT. With 7 bases clipped from V and 8 bases from J, the junction kept 3 bases outside the gene matches. The CDR3: CASTDRGGYTF. CDR3 in DNA: TGTGCCAGCACCGACAGGGGAGGCTACACCTTC.

The rearrangement links TRBV7-2 to TRBJ1-6; maybe TRBD1 (5 bases). The CDR3 covers 17 residues. Trimming left V 7 bases short and J 0 bases short, with 16 bases between. Germline CDR1 is SGHTA and CDR2 is FQGNSA. The CDR3 protein is CASKGRGGGSYNSPLHF. In nucleotides, the CDR3 is TGTGCCAGCAAAGGTCGTGGGGGAGGCTCCTATAATTCACCCCTCCACTTT.